Shown below are 15 T cell receptor beta chains from a single sample sequenced in a study of blood T cell repertoires in COVID-19. The assay was immunoSEQ multiplex PCR, and TCRdb's table has in-frame clones only and misses some. The sample lists tens of thousands of clones; around 84% were seen once. The material sequenced was peripheral blood. The receptors were gathered from a man aged 65-85 years with acute or convalescent COVID-19.

The V and J genes are TRBV15 and TRBJ2-5; D is unclear. The CDR3 spans 13 residues. Germline V gives CDR1 LNHNV, CDR2 YYDKDF (reference sequence). V gave up 4 bases and J gave up 7 bases, with 13 bases separating them. The DNA of the CDR3 is TGTGCCACCAGCAACGGTCCCCGCGTGACCCAGTACTTC. Amino acid sequence: CATSNGPRVTQYF.

The V gene is TRBV11-2, the J gene TRBJ2-7; 7 bases agree with TRBD2. The J segment lost 7 bases and the V segment lost 4 bases, leaving 10 bases of the junction unmatched. CDR3 length: 14 amino acids. The germline CDR1 and CDR2 sequences are SGHAT and FQNNGV. CDR3 sequence reads: CASSSTGGFPEQYF. CDR3 bases: TGTGCCAGCAGCTCAACGGGAGGATTTCCGGAGCAGTACTTC.

V and J are TRBV30 and TRBJ1-6; 7 nucleotides agree with TRBD1. The length of the CDR3 is 13 residues. With 5 bases clipped from V and 6 bases from J, the junction kept 4 bases outside the gene matches. CDR1 is GTSNPN and CDR2 is SVGIG in the germline V gene (reference sequence). The CDR3 loop reads CAWLGQPNSPLHF. As DNA, the CDR3 is TGTGCCTGGCTGGGACAGCCTAATTCACCCCTCCACTTT. The full variable domain, its missing parts supplied by reference TRBV30 and TRBJ1-6, is SQTIHQWPATLVQPVGSPLSLECTVEGTSNPNLYWYRQAAGRGLQLLFYSVGIGQISSEVPQNLSASRPQDRQFILSSKKLLLSDSGFYLCAWLGQPNSPLHFGNGTRLTVT.

About this clone itself: One end of the junction varies from germline; a read error may be responsible. The chain uses TRBV7-2 and TRBJ1-2; tentatively, D is TRBD1 (6 bases). CDR1 and CDR2 from the germline V gene are SGHTA and FQGNSA. This CDR3 is 15 amino acids long. CDR3 protein: CASSLEGVRDYGYTF. The DNA for the CDR3 is TGTGCCAGCAGTTTAGAGGGGGTTCGGGACTATGGCTACACCTTC. The whole variable domain, remainder taken from reference TRBV7-2 and TRBJ1-2, is GAGVSQSPSNKVTEKGKDVELRCDPISGHTALYWYRQSLGQGLEFLIYFQGNSAPDKSGLPSDRFSAERTGGSVSTLTIQRTQQEDSAVYLCASSLEGVRDYGYTFGSGTRLTVV.

V gene TRBV19 combines with J gene TRBJ1-2; D is perhaps TRBD1 (5 bases). This CDR3 comprises 14 residues. V was cut by 3 bases and J by 2 bases, with 10 bases left in between. From germline, CDR1 is LNHDA and CDR2 SQIVND (reference sequence). CDR3 sequence (DNA): TGTGCCAGTAGTATCCCCGGGGGAAACTATGGCTACACCTTC. It codes for CASSIPGGNYGYTF.

The chain has TRBV27 and TRBJ2-2; D is possibly TRBD1 (7 bases). Trimming took 3 bases from V and 6 from J, leaving 20 bases between them. From germline, CDR1 is MNHEY and CDR2 SMNVEV (reference sequence). The CDR3 loop spans 17 amino acids. The CDR3 sequence: CASSLEGAQNNPGELFF. The CDR3 nucleotides read TGTGCCAGCAGTTTGGAGGGGGCACAGAATAATCCCGGGGAGCTGTTTTTT.

The chain links TRBV7-8 to TRBJ2-7, with 9 nucleotides matching TRBD2. V was pared by 6 bases and J by 3 bases, with 9 bases of the junction left unmatched. The CDR3 covers 15 residues. Germline V gene data show CDR1 as SGHVS and CDR2 as FQNEAQ. CDR3 bases: TGTGCCAGCAGTTTTAATAGCGGGAGCGTCTACGAGCAGTACTTC. Amino acid sequence: CASSFNSGSVYEQYF.

The rearrangement uses TRBV12-3 or TRBV12-4 and TRBJ1-2, with a possible D match to TRBD1 (5 bases). The CDR3 runs 13 residues. Between the trimmed V and J ends, which lost 7 bases and 4 bases, there was a span of 13 bases. This CDR3 is CASKKQEIYGYTF. CDR3 DNA: TGTGCCAGCAAGAAACAGGAGATCTATGGCTACACCTTC.

J is TRBJ1-3 and V is TRBV5-1; 7 nucleotides align to TRBD1. Germline V gene data show CDR1 as SGHRS and CDR2 as YFSETQ. Trimming removed 5 bases from V and 3 bases from J; junction bases left unmatched: 5. The CDR3 is made up of 14 amino acids. CDR3 in amino acids: CASSEGANGNTIYF. DNA for the CDR3: TGCGCCAGCAGTGAGGGGGCCAATGGAAACACCATATATTTT.

This rearrangement joins TRBV20-1 to TRBJ2-1; 10 nucleotides match TRBD2. The CDR3 runs 13 residues. Trimming took 3 bases from V and 12 from J; bases not matched to a gene: 8. Germline-derived CDR1 and CDR2 are DFQATT and SNEGSKA (reference sequence). The CDR3 bases are TGCAGTGCTAGTCCCAGCGGGAGGGTAGGGCAGTTCTTC. Translating gives CSASPSGRVGQFF.

The chain employs TRBV4-1 and TRBJ2-5, with D uncertain. The CDR3 is 12 amino acids. The germline V gene encodes CDR1 MGHRA and CDR2 YSYEKL. Trimming left V 0 bases short and J 7 bases short, with 6 bases between. The CDR3 bases are TGCGCCAGCAGCCAAGACCTAGGGACCCAGTACTTC. Translation: CASSQDLGTQYF.

The chain couples TRBV3-1 (or the pseudogene TRBV3-2) to TRBJ2-5; the D gene is possibly TRBD1 (5 bases). CDR1 is LGHDT and CDR2 is YNNKEL in the germline V gene (reference sequence). V was cut by 0 bases and J by 5 bases, with 10 bases left in between. The CDR3 extends over 14 amino acids. CDR3 loop: CASSQERGRETQYF. The CDR3 nucleotides read TGTGCCAGCAGCCAAGAAAGGGGTCGGGAGACCCAGTACTTC.

This clone was counted once. The rearrangement joins TRBV30 to TRBJ2-7, with D perhaps TRBD1 (5 bases). This CDR3 has 12 residues. V was cut by 4 bases and J by 5 bases, with 12 bases left in between. Germline CDR1 and CDR2: GTSNPN and SVGIG (reference sequence). The CDR3 loop is CAWTQGRNEQYF. CDR3 DNA: TGTGCCTGGACCCAGGGAAGAAACGAGCAGTACTTC.

V and J are TRBV2 and TRBJ1-2, with TRBD1 as a possible D gene (5 bases). The CDR3 runs to 13 residues. V was trimmed by 8 bases and J by 6 bases, leaving 16 bases between them. The germline V gene has CDR1 SNHLY and CDR2 FYNNEI. The chain's CDR3 is CASQGRGSDGYTF. CDR3 sequence (DNA): TGTGCCAGCCAGGGTCGGGGGAGCGATGGCTACACCTTC.

The chain combines TRBV30 with TRBJ1-5, with D unclear. The V gene's germline CDR1 is GTSNPN and CDR2 SVGIG (reference sequence). V lost 2 bases and J lost 3, with 11 bases in between. The CDR3 is 14 residues long. The CDR3 nucleotides are TGTGCCTGGAGTCGGTCGGGAGCCAATCAGCCCCAGCATTTT. Its protein product is CAWSRSGANQPQHF.